Below, 30 T cell receptor beta chains from the same sample are listed, as sequenced in a study of blood T cell repertoires in COVID-19. Profiled with immunoSEQ multiplex PCR; TCRdb holds only in-frame clones, not every one. The table shows under 200,000 clones, with 75% to 95% occurring only once. The sequenced sample consisted of peripheral blood. Receptors originate from a man between 45 and 60 years old with acute or convalescent COVID-19.

The table lists this clone with a count of one. The chain links TRBV5-4 to TRBJ2-6, with D tentatively TRBD1 (6 bases). The V end lost 0 bases, the J end lost 4 bases, and 14 bases lay between the germline ends. This CDR3 has 17 amino acids. CDR1 and CDR2 from the germline V gene are SGHNT and YYREEE (reference sequence). CDR3 DNA sequence: TGTGCCAGCAGCTTGGAGGGACATTCCTTCGGGGCCAACGTCCTGACTTTC. Encoded protein: CASSLEGHSFGANVLTF. Full variable domain (remainder filled in from reference TRBV5-4 and TRBJ2-6): ETGVTQSPTHLIKTRGQQVTLRCSSQSGHNTVSWYQQALGQGPQFIFQYYREEENGRGNFPPRFSGLQFPNYSSELNVNALELDDSALYLCASSLEGHSFGANVLTFGAGSRLTVL.

The rearrangement links TRBV2 to TRBJ1-6, with TRBD1 identical over 8 bases. Germline CDR1 SNHLY, CDR2 FYNNEI. The CDR3 runs to 14 residues. V lost 5 bases to trimming and J lost 7 bases; unmatched junction nucleotides: 4. The CDR3 region has the DNA TGTGCCAGCAGTCCACAGGGGGGGAATTCACCCCTCCACTTT. This sequence encodes CASSPQGGNSPLHF.

V usage is TRBV7-8 and J usage is TRBJ1-5, with TRBD1 identical over 7 bases. Germline CDR1 reads SGHVS; CDR2 reads FQNEAQ. The junction had 6 bases not matched to a gene; V was cut back by 4 bases and J by 6 bases. This CDR3 has 14 amino acids. The CDR3 DNA follows: TGTGCCAGCAGCTCATCAGGGGGTCGTCAGCCCCAGCATTTT. Amino acids: CASSSSGGRQPQHF.

To note about this clone: One junction end disagrees with the germline gene, perhaps due to a read error. The rearrangement links TRBV12-5 to TRBJ1-2; tentative D call: TRBD1 (5 bases). The CDR3 runs 13 residues. Per germline, CDR1 LGHNT and CDR2 FRNRAP. CDR3 loop: CACGLGTGGGYTF. The CDR3 DNA follows: TGTGCTTGTGGTTTGGGAACCGGGGGGGGCTACACCTTC.

CDR3 DNA: TGCGCCAGCAGCATCGGACTAGCGGGGGAATCAGCCGGGGAGCTGTTTTTT. Its translation: CASSIGLAGESAGELFF. This chain uses TRBV5-1 with TRBJ2-2, with 13 positions matching TRBD2. The junction had 9 bases not matched to a gene; V was cut back by 4 bases and J by 6 bases. This CDR3 region has 17 residues. Germline loops: CDR1 SGHRS, CDR2 YFSETQ.

This rearrangement joins TRBV11-2 to TRBJ2-2; D is uncertain. Deletions cut 1 base from V and 0 bases from J, with 6 bases between. Germline-derived CDR1 and CDR2 are SGHAT and FQNNGV. The CDR3 length is 15 residues. The CDR3 protein is CASSLGRSNTGELFF. In DNA form, the CDR3 reads TGTGCCAGCAGCTTAGGCAGGTCGAACACCGGGGAGCTGTTTTTT. The complete variable domain, with remaining parts taken from reference TRBV11-2 and TRBJ2-2, reads EAGVAQSPRYKIIEKRQSVAFWCNPISGHATLYWYQQILGQGPKLLIQFQNNGVVDDSQLPKDRFSAERLKGVDSTLKIQPAKLEDSAVYLCASSLGRSNTGELFFGEGSRLTVL.

The chain combines TRBV19 with TRBJ2-1, with TRBD2 matching 7 bases. This CDR3 has 15 amino acids. The V segment lost 5 bases and the J segment 3 bases; nucleotides outside the gene matches: 7. The germline gives CDR1 LNHDA, CDR2 SQIVND (reference sequence). The CDR3 sequence is CASSLGGGVYNEQFF. The CDR3 region has the DNA TGTGCCAGTAGTTTGGGGGGGGGTGTCTACAATGAGCAGTTCTTC.

This clone showed up just a few times. This chain connects TRBV5-6 to TRBJ2-3, with 10 bases fitting TRBD1. Germline-derived CDR1 and CDR2 are SGHDT and YYEEEE. The CDR3 has 19 amino acids. The V gene end was trimmed by 1 base and the J gene end by 2 bases; junction bases not matched to a gene: 13. The CDR3 DNA sequence: TGTGCCAGCAGCTTGCGTTTTGGAGGGACAGGGGTCATCACAGATACGCAGTATTTT. It translates to CASSLRFGGTGVITDTQYF.

V is TRBV4-1 and J is TRBJ2-1; 11 bases match TRBD2. The germline V gene has CDR1 MGHRA and CDR2 YSYEKL. V was pared by 3 bases and J by 4 bases, with 5 bases of the junction left unmatched. CDR3 length equals 16 residues. CDR3 DNA: TGCGCCAGCAGCCATAGCGGGAGGGCCTATTACAATGAGCAGTTCTTC. This encodes CASSHSGRAYYNEQFF.

The chain uses TRBV6-6 and TRBJ1-5; 9 bases match TRBD1. CDR1 is MNHNY and CDR2 is SVGAGI in the germline V gene (reference sequence). The CDR3 is 16 residues long. The J segment lost 7 bases and the V segment lost 5 bases, leaving 12 bases of the junction unmatched. The CDR3: CASSKNTGGAWQPQHF. CDR3 bases: TGTGCCAGCAGTAAAAACACAGGGGGCGCATGGCAGCCCCAGCATTTT.

V usage is TRBV5-1 and J usage is TRBJ2-5; 10 bases fit TRBD2. V shed 1 base and J 0 bases; nucleotides not matched to a gene: 3. CDR1 and CDR2 from the germline V gene are SGHRS and YFSETQ. This CDR3 is 16 amino acids long. The CDR3 DNA reads as TGCGCCAGCAGCTTGTTGCTAGCGGGGGACCAAGAGACCCAGTACTTC. It encodes CASSLLLAGDQETQYF.

The chain is built from TRBV9 and TRBJ1-4; possible D gene TRBD1, 5 bases. Germline lookup yields CDR1 SGDLS and CDR2 YYNGEE. V lost 3 bases, J lost 0 bases, and 12 bases lay in between. The CDR3 is 16 residues long. CDR3 nucleotide sequence: TGTGCCAGCAGCGGGGAAGGGACTGCAACTAATGAAAAACTGTTTTTT. The encoded protein is CASSGEGTATNEKLFF.

The V and J genes are TRBV27 and TRBJ2-7, with 7 bases aligning to TRBD1. The CDR3 extends over 15 amino acids. The germline V gene encodes CDR1 MNHEY and CDR2 SMNVEV (reference sequence). V lost 4 bases and J lost 3; bases outside the gene matches: 9. The CDR3 DNA reads as TGTGCCAGCAGTTCGCCCGGGACAGCCTTCTACGAGCAGTACTTC. It is translated as CASSSPGTAFYEQYF.

V gene TRBV7-2 combines with J gene TRBJ2-5; 8 positions agree with TRBD1. The V gene end was trimmed by 2 bases and the J gene end by 4 bases; junction bases not matched to a gene: 6. CDR1 SGHTA and CDR2 FQGNSA come from the germline V gene. The CDR3 is 15 residues long. CDR3 in DNA: TGTGCCAGCAGCTTATTCGGCAGGGGGCGAGAGACCCAGTACTTC. Residues: CASSLFGRGRETQYF. The whole variable domain, filled in from reference TRBV7-2 and TRBJ2-5, reads GAGVSQSPSNKVTEKGKDVELRCDPISGHTALYWYRQSLGQGLEFLIYFQGNSAPDKSGLPSDRFSAERTGGSVSTLTIQRTQQEDSAVYLCASSLFGRGRETQYFGPGTRLLVL.

V is TRBV18 and J is TRBJ2-7; 9 bases map to TRBD2. The germline V gene has CDR1 KGHSH and CDR2 LQKENI. The CDR3 has 15 amino acids. The J segment lost 6 bases and the V segment lost 3 bases, leaving 9 bases of the junction unmatched. CDR3 bases: TGTGCCAGCTCACCCGCGGGAGGGCAAGGCGGCGAGCAGTACTTC. This codes for CASSPAGGQGGEQYF.

The V gene is TRBV7-3, the J gene TRBJ1-2, with TRBD1 matching 9 bases. The CDR3 consists of 13 residues. Trimming cost V 5 bases and J 6 bases; bases outside gene matches: 4. Germline CDR1 is SGHTA and CDR2 is FQGTGA. Here the CDR3 reads CASSAGTGNGYTF. CDR3 in DNA: TGTGCCAGCAGCGCCGGGACAGGGAATGGCTACACCTTC.

J is TRBJ1-2 and V is TRBV28; a possible D gene is TRBD1 (6 bases). Trimming shortened V by 2 bases and J by 4 bases, and 11 bases separated the two germline ends. Germline V CDR1 and CDR2: MDHEN, SYDVKM. The CDR3 totals 14 residues. The CDR3 spells CASSLGDILYGYTF. CDR3 nucleotides: TGTGCCAGCAGTTTAGGGGACATACTCTATGGCTACACCTTC.

This sequence joins TRBV6-1 and TRBJ1-3; the D is unclear. Germline V gene sequence: CDR1 MNHNS, CDR2 SASEGT. The CDR3 is made up of 15 amino acids. Between the trimmed V and J ends, which lost 2 bases and 2 bases, there was a span of 10 bases. The CDR3 coding sequence is TGTGCCAGCAGTGAATCTCTTTTTACTGGAAACACCATATATTTT. Translation: CASSESLFTGNTIYF.

This clone has just one count. The CDR3 nucleotides read TGTGCCAGCAGCAAGGCGGGCGGGGGGGTGGTCTACGAGCAGTACTTC. This encodes CASSKAGGGVVYEQYF. The chain carries TRBV7-9 and TRBJ2-7; 9 nucleotides match TRBD2. CDR3 size: 16 residues. CDR1 SEHNR and CDR2 FQNEAQ come from the germline V gene (reference sequence). With V trimmed by 5 bases and J by 3 bases, 11 bases remained unmatched.

The chain is built from TRBV28 and TRBJ1-1, with unresolved D. CDR1 is MDHEN, CDR2 SYDVKM, per germline. Between the trimmed V and J ends, which lost 5 bases and 0 bases, there was a span of 13 bases. The CDR3 runs to 15 residues. CDR3 loop: CASSPPTGMNTEAFF. In nucleotides, the CDR3 is TGTGCCAGCAGTCCACCGACGGGGATGAACACTGAAGCTTTCTTT. Supplemented by reference TRBV28 and TRBJ1-1, the full variable domain reads DVKVTQSSRYLVKRTGEKVFLECVQDMDHENMFWYRQDPGLGLRLIYFSYDVKMKEKGDIPEGYSVSREKKERFSLILESASTNQTSMYLCASSPPTGMNTEAFFGQGTRLTVV.

In its sample, this clone was seen once. This rearrangement joins TRBV5-4 to TRBJ2-1; D is possibly TRBD2 (8 bases). The CDR3 sequence is 15 residues long. Between the trimmed V and J ends, which lost 4 bases and 5 bases, there was a span of 16 bases. Germline lookup yields CDR1 SGHNT and CDR2 YYREEE (reference sequence). The DNA of the CDR3 is TGTGCCAGCAGCCCGGGAGGGACAGCTAACAATGAGCAGTTCTTC. Protein sequence: CASSPGGTANNEQFF.

The chain uses TRBV27 and TRBJ2-7, with D possibly matching TRBD2 (6 bases). The V gene lost 6 bases and the J gene lost 1 base, with 13 bases spanning the gap. Germline V lookup: CDR1 MNHEY, CDR2 SMNVEV (reference sequence). This CDR3 is built from 14 residues. Here the CDR3 reads CASRPGTQSYEQYF. CDR3 in DNA: TGTGCCAGCAGGCCCGGGACTCAATCCTACGAGCAGTACTTC.

Only one count was recorded for this clone. The chain recombines TRBV6-6 with TRBJ2-2, with D possibly matching TRBD1 (6 bases). CDR1 and CDR2 from the germline V gene are MNHNY and SVGAGI (reference sequence). Trimming cost V 6 bases and J 4 bases, with 18 bases left between them. The CDR3 totals 16 residues. The CDR3 loop is CASSYRQVLSTGELFF. For the CDR3, the DNA is TGTGCCAGCAGCTACAGACAGGTTCTGTCCACCGGGGAGCTGTTTTTT.

This clone was found a few times. V usage is TRBV7-9 and J usage is TRBJ2-2; 10 nucleotides align to TRBD1. After removal of 3 bases from V and 2 bases from J, the junction contained 6 bases not matched to a gene. CDR1 is SEHNR, CDR2 FQNEAQ, per germline (reference sequence). The CDR3 totals 17 residues. CDR3 bases: TGTGCCAGCAGCTTCCCCGGACAGGGGGTCAACACCGGGGAGCTGTTTTTT. This gives the protein CASSFPGQGVNTGELFF.

This clone occurred once. The chain couples TRBV30 to TRBJ2-7; no reliable D call. Trimming stripped 0 bases from V and 0 bases from J, with 9 bases between. The length of the CDR3 is 14 residues. CDR1 GTSNPN and CDR2 SVGIG come from the germline V gene (reference sequence). CDR3 bases: TGTGCCTGGAGTGTCAGGTACCGCTCCTACGAGCAGTACTTC. Its protein product is CAWSVRYRSYEQYF. Full variable domain (outside the CDR3, taken from reference TRBV30 and TRBJ2-7): SQTIHQWPATLVQPVGSPLSLECTVEGTSNPNLYWYRQAAGRGLQLLFYSVGIGQISSEVPQNLSASRPQDRQFILSSKKLLLSDSGFYLCAWSVRYRSYEQYFGPGTRLTVT.

The chain is built from TRBV18 and TRBJ1-1; D is unclear. The V gene's germline CDR1 is KGHSH and CDR2 LQKENI. The length of the CDR3 is 15 residues. Trimming cost V 0 bases and J 4 bases, with 12 bases left between them. The CDR3 DNA reads TGTGCCAGCTCACCACCGCTCCAGGTGGCCACTGAAGCTTTCTTT. Encoded protein: CASSPPLQVATEAFF.

The V and J genes are TRBV9 and TRBJ1-2; 10 bases align to TRBD1. The CDR3 is 17 amino acids. Trimming at V came to 4 bases and at J to 8 bases, leaving 17 bases not matched to a gene. Germline loops: CDR1 SGDLS, CDR2 YYNGEE. CDR3 region: CASSYEGTGTGVLGYTF. DNA of the CDR3: TGTGCCAGCAGCTATGAAGGTACCGGGACAGGGGTGCTCGGCTACACCTTC.

The chain combines TRBV7-9 with TRBJ1-4, with 11 bases aligning to TRBD1. Germline CDR1 and CDR2: SEHNR and FQNEAQ (reference sequence). Trimming took 2 bases from V and 6 from J; bases not matched to a gene: 11. This CDR3 has 18 residues. The CDR3 DNA follows: TGTGCCAGCAGCTTATGGGGGACAGGGGGTACGCGCGATGAAAAACTGTTTTTT. Protein sequence: CASSLWGTGGTRDEKLFF.

This chain uses TRBV15 with TRBJ1-1; D is undetermined. CDR1 and CDR2 (germline): LNHNV, YYDKDF (reference sequence). The CDR3 is 15 residues long. Trimming left V 1 base short and J 0 bases short, with 9 bases between. The chain's CDR3 is CATSRVYSLNTEAFF. The CDR3 coding sequence is TGTGCCACCAGCAGAGTGTACAGCCTGAACACTGAAGCTTTCTTT.

A few counts support this clone. The chain combines TRBV30 with TRBJ1-3, with D unresolved. Deletions cut 5 bases from V and 4 bases from J, with 15 bases between. The CDR3 length is 14 residues. The V gene's germline CDR1 is GTSNPN and CDR2 SVGIG (reference sequence). CDR3 protein: CAWGWRGGGNTIYF. The CDR3 nucleotides read TGTGCCTGGGGATGGAGAGGTGGAGGAAACACCATATATTTT.